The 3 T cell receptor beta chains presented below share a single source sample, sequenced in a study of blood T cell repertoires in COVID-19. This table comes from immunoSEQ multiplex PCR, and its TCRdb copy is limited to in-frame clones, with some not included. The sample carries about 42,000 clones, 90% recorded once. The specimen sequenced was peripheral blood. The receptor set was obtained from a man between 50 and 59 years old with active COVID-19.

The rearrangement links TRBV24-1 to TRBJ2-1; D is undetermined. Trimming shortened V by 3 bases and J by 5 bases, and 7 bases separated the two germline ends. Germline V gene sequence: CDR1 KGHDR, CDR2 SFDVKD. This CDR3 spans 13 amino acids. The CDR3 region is CATSDRSHNEQFF. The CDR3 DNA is TGTGCCACCAGTGATCGGTCCCACAATGAGCAGTTCTTC.

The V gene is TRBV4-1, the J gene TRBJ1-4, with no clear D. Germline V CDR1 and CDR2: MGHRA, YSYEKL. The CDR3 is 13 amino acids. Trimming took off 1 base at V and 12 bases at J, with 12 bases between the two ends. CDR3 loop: CASSQAIRTELFF. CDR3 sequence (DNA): TGCGCCAGCAGCCAAGCTATTAGGACTGAACTGTTTTTT.

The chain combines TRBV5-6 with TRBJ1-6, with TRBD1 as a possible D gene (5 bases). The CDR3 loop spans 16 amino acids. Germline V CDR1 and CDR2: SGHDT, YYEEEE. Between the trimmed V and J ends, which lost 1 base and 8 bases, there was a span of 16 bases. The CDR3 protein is CASSLMGGARHSPLHF. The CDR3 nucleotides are TGTGCCAGCAGCTTGATGGGAGGGGCTAGACATTCACCCCTCCACTTT. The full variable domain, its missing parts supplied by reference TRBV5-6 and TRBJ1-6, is DAGVTQSPTHLIKTRGQQVTLRCSPKSGHDTVSWYQQALGQGPQFIFQYYEEEERQRGNFPDRFSGHQFPNYSSELNVNALLLGDSALYLCASSLMGGARHSPLHFGNGTRLTVT.